The clone carrying this T cell receptor (beta chain) was counted only a few times. The antigen is not known. The data stem from a study of T cell responses to AZD1222 COVID-19 vaccine. Trimming removed 2 bases at V and 4 bases at J, with 14 bases between. The germline V gene has CDR1 SQVTM and CDR2 ANQGSEA. The CDR3 totals 14 residues. Repertoires were generated with immunoSEQ multiplex PCR, while TCRdb's copy carries only in-frame clones and drops some. The table has roughly 93,000 clones, about nine tenths seen once. Points from the study as a whole: Nearly half of spike-specific TCRs reportedly target variant regions that are unmutated in the B.1.351 and B.1.1.7 variants. CD4 TCRs associated with vaccination spanned spike, dominating at 160-218 and 743-854.

This TCR derives from an adult in good health. The sequenced sample was peripheral blood, obtained on day 0 of MenACWY control vaccination. This rearrangement joins TRBV29-1 to TRBJ1-1, with D possibly TRBD1 on 5 matching bases. The CDR3 loop reads CSVESKYRSTEAFF. The DNA for the CDR3 is TGCAGCGTTGAATCGAAATACAGGTCCACTGAAGCTTTCTTT.